These T cell receptor beta chains were read from a single sample in a study of T-cell memory formation after mild COVID-19. MiXCR, run by TCRdb on the 5' RACE reads, gives a single entry per CDR3 protein. The table shows roughly 80,000 distinct CDR3 sequences, with about 23% occurring only once. The specimen sequenced was PBMCs or a T cell subset sorted from them (not recorded which). The receptors were sampled from a man between 18 and 29 years old who had mild COVID-19 (a few samples of this study predate the infection). Cell type and time point are not known. Both conserved end residues are part of each CDR3. The D gene is left open where the match is weak. Only some rows state a clone size, as once, few, many or a class for expanded clones.

>TRBJ2-1|TRBD1|few|TRBV7-9
CASSSLWTGGSHNEQFF
TGTGCCAGCAGCTCCCTCTGGACAGGGGGGTCCCACAATGAGCAGTTCTTC
>TRBJ2-2|TRBD1|-|TRBV2
CASSVTGAYTGELFF
TGTGCCAGCAGTGTAACAGGGGCCTACACCGGGGAGCTGTTTTTT
>TRBJ2-5|-|once|TRBV27
CASSSGVGETQYF
TGTGCCAGCAGTTCGGGGGTAGGGGAGACCCAGTACTTC
>TRBJ1-1|-|few|TRBV7-9
CASSSRHSEAFF
TGTGCCAGCAGCTCCCGACACTCTGAAGCTTTCTTT
>TRBJ1-1|TRBD1|-|TRBV20-1
CSARGDQGDTEAFF
TGCAGTGCTAGGGGAGATCAGGGGGATACTGAAGCTTTCTTT
>TRBJ2-1|TRBD2|many|TRBV15
CATSLQSGGAHEQFF
TGTGCCACCAGCCTGCAGAGCGGGGGGGCCCATGAGCAGTTCTTC
>TRBJ2-7|TRBD2|-|TRBV7-6
CASSLVSGLAGGNEQYF
TGTGCCAGCAGCTTAGTTTCCGGACTAGCGGGGGGTAACGAGCAGTACTTC
>TRBJ2-1|-|few|TRBV6-2/TRBV6-3
CASSYGPYNEQFF
TGTGCCAGCAGCTACGGACCCTACAATGAGCAGTTCTTC
>TRBJ2-1|-|-|TRBV7-9
CASSPSGVGEQFF
TGTGCCAGCAGTCCCTCAGGGGTGGGTGAGCAGTTCTTC
>TRBJ1-5|-|-|TRBV12-5
CASGLGQPQHF
TGTGCTAGTGGTTTGGGACAGCCCCAGCATTTT
>TRBJ2-7|-|few|TRBV14
CASSPWDGKSYEQYF
TGTGCCAGCAGCCCGTGGGACGGCAAGTCCTACGAGCAGTACTTC
>TRBJ1-2|-|-|TRBV9
CASQPRQDTTNYGYTF
TGTGCCAGCCAGCCCCGACAGGATACCACTAACTATGGCTACACCTTC
>TRBJ2-3|-|-|TRBV5-1
CASGRYSTDTQYF
TGCGCCAGCGGGAGGTATAGCACAGATACGCAGTATTTT
>TRBJ2-2|-|-|TRBV11-2
CASSLEMRAEYTGELFF
TGTGCCAGCAGCTTAGAGATGAGGGCGGAATACACCGGGGAGCTGTTTTTT
>TRBJ2-3|-|few|TRBV15
CATSRAERSLGDTQYF
TGTGCCACCAGCAGAGCTGAGCGGTCGCTCGGAGATACGCAGTATTTT
>TRBJ1-1|-|few|TRBV28
CASSLWARENTEAFF
TGTGCCAGCAGTTTATGGGCCAGGGAGAACACTGAAGCTTTCTTT
>TRBJ2-3|TRBD1|-|TRBV15
CATSRDPDRGADTQYF
TGTGCCACCAGCAGAGATCCCGACAGGGGAGCCGATACGCAGTATTTT
>TRBJ1-2|TRBD1|-|TRBV4-1
CASSPNDRDGYTF
TGCGCCAGCAGCCCTAATGACAGGGATGGCTACACCTTC
>TRBJ2-7|-|few|TRBV6-2/TRBV6-3
CASRTLRGAYEQYF
TGTGCCAGCAGGACTCTCAGGGGTGCCTACGAGCAGTACTTC
>TRBJ1-5|-|few|TRBV20-1
CSEHQPQHF
TGCAGTGAACATCAGCCCCAGCATTTT
>TRBJ2-1|TRBD1|-|TRBV12-3/TRBV12-4
CASSFSGQGRNEQFF
TGTGCCAGCAGTTTTTCGGGACAGGGAAGGAATGAGCAGTTCTTC
>TRBJ2-5|-|-|TRBV5-1
CAPTGQGGRETQYF
TGCGCCCCCACCGGGCAGGGAGGTCGAGAGACCCAGTACTTC
>TRBJ2-3|-|-|TRBV2
CASSDQFSELGTDTQYF
TGTGCCAGCAGTGACCAGTTCTCAGAACTCGGCACAGATACGCAGTATTTT
>TRBJ2-3|TRBD1|few|TRBV6-1
CASSEAQGEKADTQYF
TGTGCCAGCAGTGAAGCTCAGGGGGAAAAAGCAGATACGCAGTATTTT
>TRBJ1-2|TRBD1|-|TRBV6-5
CASSYIGQGEKAYGYTF
TGTGCCAGCAGTTACATCGGACAGGGGGAAAAGGCCTATGGCTACACCTTC
>TRBJ2-3|TRBD1|few|TRBV5-1
CASSEWTGADTQYF
TGCGCCAGCAGCGAATGGACAGGGGCAGATACGCAGTATTTT
>TRBJ1-2|-|-|TRBV4-1
CASSQVSVDGYTF
TGCGCCAGCAGCCAAGTCTCCGTCGATGGCTACACCTTC
>TRBJ1-6|-|-|TRBV4-3
CASRWRHIESPLHF
TGCGCCAGCAGGTGGAGGCACATTGAATCACCCCTCCACTTT
>TRBJ1-4|TRBD1|-|TRBV6-5
CASSYTGTGETLGEKLFF
TGTGCCAGCAGTTACACTGGGACAGGGGAAACCCTGGGGGAAAAACTGTTTTTT
>TRBJ2-3|TRBD2|few|TRBV7-2
CASSDPTSGGAVTQYF
TGTGCCAGCAGCGACCCGACTAGCGGGGGGGCCGTTACGCAGTATTTT
>TRBJ2-7|TRBD1|few|TRBV7-9
CASSGTGAYYEQYF
TGTGCCAGCAGCGGGACAGGGGCCTACTACGAGCAGTACTTC
>TRBJ1-1|-|few|TRBV20-1
CSARGAPAEAFF
TGCAGTGCTAGGGGGGCCCCCGCTGAAGCTTTCTTT
>TRBJ2-7|TRBD2|once|TRBV4-1
CASSQGTSGGMEQYF
TGCGCCAGCAGCCAGGGGACTAGCGGGGGGATGGAGCAGTACTTC
>TRBJ1-5|-|few|TRBV11-2
CASSNPQGRAQHF
TGTGCCAGCAGCAACCCGCAGGGAAGGGCCCAGCATTTT
>TRBJ2-7|TRBD1|-|TRBV12-3/TRBV12-4
CASSRTGDLTYEQYF
TGTGCCAGCAGCCGTACAGGGGACCTCACCTACGAGCAGTACTTC
>TRBJ2-3|-|-|TRBV6-5
CASSYYFGEISTDTQYF
TGTGCCAGCAGTTACTACTTCGGGGAGATTAGCACAGATACGCAGTATTTT
>TRBJ2-3|TRBD2|few|TRBV10-2
CASSRGGYTDTQYF
TGCGCCAGCAGTCGGGGGGGCTACACAGATACGCAGTATTTT
>TRBJ2-7|TRBD2|-|TRBV29-1
CSVGGGVPQPDEQYF
TGCAGCGTGGGGGGGGGAGTACCCCAACCTGACGAGCAGTACTTC
>TRBJ2-2|-|-|TRBV5-6
CASRIEEGAPGELFF
TGTGCCAGCAGGATTGAGGAGGGGGCGCCCGGGGAGCTGTTTTTT
>TRBJ1-1|-|many|TRBV27
CASSLSLNTEAFF
TGTGCCAGCAGTTTATCCCTGAACACTGAAGCTTTCTTT
>TRBJ1-5|-|few|TRBV4-1
CASSHKTNDNRQPQHF
TGCGCCAGCAGTCACAAGACAAACGACAATCGTCAGCCCCAGCATTTT